A single sample is the source of the 29 T cell receptor beta chains below, sequenced in a study of T cells after yellow fever vaccination. Each CDR3 protein gets one entry after TCRdb re-called the 5' RACE reads with MiXCR. The table includes 610,000 or so distinct CDR3 sequences, over 9% detected once. The source was PBMCs, collected on the day of the yellow fever booster vaccination. These receptors were collected from a man younger than 45 who received the YFV17D yellow fever vaccine.

A note on this clonotype: It may be a read error: a sequence one base away is much more abundant. The chain combines TRBV19 with TRBJ2-1, with 7 bases that match TRBD2. The germline V gene encodes CDR1 LNHDA and CDR2 SQIVND (reference sequence). The CDR3 has 15 residues. CDR3 coding DNA: TGTGCCAGTAGGCCCCGCGGGGGAATCTACAATGAGCGGTTCTTC. Amino acids: CASRPRGGIYNERFF.

This clonotype was seen a handful of times. This CDR3 is CSARDVLAGALINEQFF. CDR3 coding DNA: TGCAGTGCTAGAGATGTCCTAGCGGGAGCTTTGATAAATGAGCAGTTCTTC. The chain joins TRBV20-1 to TRBJ2-1; 10 bases match TRBD2. Germline V gives CDR1 DFQATT, CDR2 SNEGSKA (reference sequence). Losses at the gene ends were 0 bases for V and 7 bases for J; bases not matched to a gene: 12. The CDR3 spans 17 residues.

There are many counts of this clonotype. The chain uses TRBV12-3 or TRBV12-4 and TRBJ2-7; 12 bases are shared with TRBD2. The J segment lost 4 bases and the V segment lost 4 bases, leaving 5 bases of the junction unmatched. This CDR3 spans 15 amino acids. The DNA for the CDR3 is TGTGCCAGCAGTTCCCTAGCGGGAGGGCCTTACGAGCAGTACTTC. Translated: CASSSLAGGPYEQYF.

This clonotype was counted only a few times. The chain joins TRBV15 to TRBJ2-5, with D perhaps matching TRBD1 (5 bases). V lost 7 bases and J 5 bases, leaving 11 bases between the germline ends. The germline V gene encodes CDR1 LNHNV and CDR2 YYDKDF (reference sequence). There are 12 residues in the CDR3. CDR3 DNA: TGTGCCACCACCAATTCAGGGGAGACCCAGTACTTC. This codes for CATTNSGETQYF.

This clonotype was seen a handful of times. The gene calls are TRBV7-9 and TRBJ2-5; TRBD2 might be the D (7 bases). Trimming took 5 bases from V and 1 from J, leaving 14 bases between them. Germline CDR1 and CDR2: SEHNR and FQNEAQ (reference sequence). CDR3 size: 15 residues. CDR3 sequence (DNA): TGTGCCAGCAGCCGCCGGGGGGACACCCAAGAGACCCAGTACTTC. Protein product: CASSRRGDTQETQYF.

This clonotype was seen a handful of times. The J gene is TRBJ2-5, the V gene TRBV15, with TRBD1 matching 7 bases. Germline loops: CDR1 LNHNV, CDR2 YYDKDF (reference sequence). There are 16 residues in the CDR3. V trimming: 0 bases; J trimming: 5 bases; junction bases outside the gene matches: 9. CDR3 sequence (DNA): TGTGCCACCAGCAGAGATGGACAGGATATGGTGGAGACCCAGTACTTC. This sequence encodes CATSRDGQDMVETQYF.

V is TRBV6-5 and J is TRBJ2-5, with 9 bases aligning to TRBD2. Germline V gives CDR1 MNHEY, CDR2 SVGAGI. The CDR3 sequence is 16 residues long. V trimming: 0 bases; J trimming: 4 bases; junction bases outside the gene matches: 6. CDR3 sequence reads: CASSYSIAGGVETQYF. The CDR3 DNA is TGTGCCAGCAGTTACTCTATCGCGGGAGGGGTAGAGACCCAGTACTTC.

This rearrangement joins TRBV20-1 to TRBJ2-1; TRBD2 matches at 12 bases. V gave up 4 bases and J gave up 4 bases; unmatched junction bases: 5. CDR1 and CDR2 from the germline V gene are DFQATT and SNEGSKA (reference sequence). The CDR3 is 15 residues long. The CDR3 DNA reads as TGCAGTGCTAAAGGACTAGCGGGACGTTACAATGAGCAGTTCTTC. This gives the protein CSAKGLAGRYNEQFF.

This clonotype turned up a few times. The V call is TRBV2, the J call TRBJ2-1; 7 nucleotides line up with TRBD2. The length of the CDR3 is 13 residues. V shed 5 bases and J 3 bases; nucleotides not matched to a gene: 1. Germline V gene sequence: CDR1 SNHLY, CDR2 FYNNEI. The CDR3 here is CASSRGDYNEQFF. DNA of the CDR3: TGTGCCAGCAGTCGGGGGGACTACAATGAGCAGTTCTTC.

V gene TRBV29-1 combines with J gene TRBJ2-3; D call uncertain. Germline assignment: CDR1 SQVTM and CDR2 ANQGSEA. The CDR3 length is 16 residues. V lost 0 bases and J 0 bases, leaving 13 bases between the germline ends. CDR3 amino acids: CSVEEPAGSSTDTQYF. The CDR3, as DNA: TGCAGCGTTGAAGAACCGGCCGGTTCTAGCACAGATACGCAGTATTTT.

The chain is built from TRBV27 and TRBJ2-3, with D perhaps TRBD2 (6 bases). Germline CDR1 and CDR2: MNHEY and SMNVEV (reference sequence). The CDR3 has 15 amino acids. V was clipped by 0 bases and J by 2 bases, with 9 bases between them. The CDR3 DNA sequence: TGTGCCAGCAGTTTATCGGCGGGGCCCACAGATACGCAGTATTTT. It yields the protein CASSLSAGPTDTQYF.

This clonotype was found a few times. The V gene is TRBV6-5, the J gene TRBJ2-7; no definite D call. This CDR3 comprises 8 residues. Germline V gives CDR1 MNHEY, CDR2 SVGAGI. V lost 8 bases and J lost 7, with 3 bases in between. As DNA, the CDR3 is TGTGCCAGCGGGGAGCAGTACTTC. Protein sequence: CASGEQYF.

This sequence joins TRBV5-1 and TRBJ2-5; D gene unclear. The CDR3 has 13 amino acids. From germline, CDR1 is SGHRS and CDR2 YFSETQ. The ends were cut back, 1 base at V and 7 bases at J, with 11 bases in the middle. The CDR3 protein is CASSLIPARTQYF. The CDR3 DNA reads as TGCGCCAGCAGCTTGATTCCCGCTAGGACCCAGTACTTC.

This clonotype was recorded a few times. The chain has TRBV5-1 and TRBJ2-1; D possibly corresponds to TRBD1 (5 bases). The CDR3 has 13 residues. CDR1 is SGHRS, CDR2 YFSETQ, per germline. The ends were cut back, 4 bases at V and 4 bases at J, with 9 bases in the middle. The CDR3 region is CASSEGVYNEQFF. As DNA, the CDR3 is TGCGCCAGCAGCGAAGGGGTATACAATGAGCAGTTCTTC.

This clonotype was recorded at least ten times. The rearrangement joins TRBV12-3 or TRBV12-4 to TRBJ2-1; TRBD1 agrees at 9 bases. The CDR3 runs to 15 residues. The ends lost 4 bases at V and 5 bases at J; junction bases unmatched: 6. The CDR3 here is CASSSTGGSHNEQFF. In nucleotides, the CDR3 is TGTGCCAGCAGTTCGACAGGGGGGTCCCACAATGAGCAGTTCTTC.

The chain is built from TRBV5-4 and TRBJ1-1, with TRBD1 matching 8 bases. Trimming took 4 bases from V and 5 from J; bases not matched to a gene: 13. The CDR3 covers 16 residues. Germline values: CDR1 SGHNT, CDR2 YYREEE (reference sequence). CDR3 sequence (DNA): TGTGCCAGCAGCCAGAGAGAGGTCAGGGGGCGAACTGAAGCTTTCTTT. Translated: CASSQREVRGRTEAFF.

In this sample, this clonotype turned up a few times. This rearrangement joins TRBV18 to TRBJ2-4; D gene ambiguous. Looked up from germline, CDR1 is KGHSH and CDR2 is LQKENI. CDR3 length: 16 amino acids. V lost 0 bases and J 3 bases, leaving 12 bases between the germline ends. The CDR3 nucleotides are TGTGCCAGCTCACCACCAGTAGTATCGGTCAAAAACATTCAGTACTTC. This codes for CASSPPVVSVKNIQYF.

There are many counts of this clonotype. This CDR3 is CSASALQGRTDTQYF. CDR3 sequence (DNA): TGCAGTGCTAGCGCCCTGCAAGGTCGCACAGATACGCAGTATTTT. The V gene is TRBV20-1, the J gene TRBJ2-3, with no clear D. Trimming shortened V by 3 bases and J by 1 base, and 14 bases separated the two germline ends. The CDR3 spans 15 residues. Germline CDR1 is DFQATT and CDR2 is SNEGSKA (reference sequence).

J is TRBJ2-7 and V is TRBV6-5; tentatively, D is TRBD1 (7 bases). Germline lookup yields CDR1 MNHEY and CDR2 SVGAGI. Trimming removed 8 bases from V and 5 bases from J, with 16 bases in between. The CDR3 runs to 13 residues. The CDR3 sequence: CASRGRGRNEQYF. The DNA of the CDR3 is TGTGCCAGCCGGGGCAGGGGGAGGAACGAGCAGTACTTC.

This clonotype was seen a handful of times. The chain links TRBV29-1 to TRBJ2-7, with TRBD2 matching over 9 bases. V gave up 3 bases and J gave up 5 bases; unmatched junction bases: 8. Per the germline V gene, CDR1 is SQVTM and CDR2 is ANQGSEA. The CDR3 runs 14 residues. DNA of the CDR3: TGCAGCGTTGATGATAGCGGGAGTAGCAACGAGCAGTACTTC. This sequence encodes CSVDDSGSSNEQYF.

The chain uses TRBV5-6 and TRBJ2-7, with 9 bases identical to TRBD1. CDR3 size: 17 residues. Per the germline V gene, CDR1 is SGHDT and CDR2 is YYEEEE. Trimming at V came to 4 bases and at J to 4 bases, leaving 15 bases not matched to a gene. The CDR3 spells CASSLRSTGTGRYEQYF. The CDR3 DNA is TGTGCCAGCAGCCTCCGATCCACCGGGACAGGGCGATACGAGCAGTACTTC.

The CDR3 protein is CASSLGMLGTLETQYF. The DNA for the CDR3 is TGTGCCAGCAGCTTAGGGATGCTGGGGACCCTGGAGACCCAGTACTTC. The V gene is TRBV7-2, the J gene TRBJ2-5; the D call may be TRBD1 or TRBD2 (5 bases each). CDR3 size: 16 residues. Germline V lookup: CDR1 SGHTA, CDR2 FQGNSA. V was pared by 1 base and J by 5 bases, with 17 bases between.

The chain joins TRBV5-6 to TRBJ2-5; 8 bases fit TRBD2. V trimming: 0 bases; J trimming: 4 bases; junction bases outside the gene matches: 8. In germline, CDR1 is SGHDT, CDR2 YYEEEE. This CDR3 region has 16 residues. CDR3 amino acids: CASSLGMGLAGETQYF. Written as DNA, the CDR3 is TGTGCCAGCAGCTTGGGGATGGGGCTAGCGGGAGAGACCCAGTACTTC.

This clonotype was detected only a few times. This chain connects TRBV7-2 to TRBJ1-1; TRBD1 matches 8 bases. J was trimmed by 7 bases and V by 4 bases; bases with no gene match: 8. CDR3 length: 14 amino acids. Germline V gene sequence: CDR1 SGHTA, CDR2 FQGNSA. The CDR3 protein is CASSSQTGEVEAFF. DNA for the CDR3: TGTGCCAGCAGCTCTCAGACAGGGGAGGTTGAAGCTTTCTTT. The variable domain in full, completed from reference TRBV7-2 and TRBJ1-1, reads GAGVSQSPSNKVTEKGKDVELRCDPISGHTALYWYRQSLGQGLEFLIYFQGNSAPDKSGLPSDRFSAERTGGSVSTLTIQRTQQEDSAVYLCASSSQTGEVEAFFGQGTRLTVV.

The sample holds a few counts of this clonotype. J is TRBJ2-3 and V is TRBV15; TRBD1 matches 8 bases. V lost 0 bases to trimming and J lost 1 base; unmatched junction nucleotides: 3. The CDR3 is 16 amino acids. Germline lookup yields CDR1 LNHNV and CDR2 YYDKDF (reference sequence). CDR3 nucleotide sequence: TGTGCCACCAGCAGAGATCTGGGACAGGGCACAGATACGCAGTATTTT. Translating gives CATSRDLGQGTDTQYF.

This clonotype came up a few times. The chain joins TRBV4-1 to TRBJ2-1; 8 nucleotides agree with TRBD1. Trimming took 4 bases from V and 3 from J; bases not matched to a gene: 8. Germline CDR1 and CDR2: MGHRA and YSYEKL. The CDR3 covers 16 residues. CDR3 sequence reads: CASSRLPGTGYNEQFF. The CDR3 region has the DNA TGCGCCAGCAGCCGACTCCCCGGGACAGGCTACAATGAGCAGTTCTTC.

This clonotype was detected ten times or more. This chain connects TRBV9 to TRBJ2-7; 8 positions agree with TRBD2. The CDR3 length is 14 residues. The ends lost 4 bases at V and 0 bases at J; junction bases unmatched: 3. The V gene's germline CDR1 is SGDLS and CDR2 YYNGEE. The CDR3 sequence: CASSPGGDSYEQYF. CDR3 sequence (DNA): TGTGCCAGCAGCCCGGGAGGGGACTCCTACGAGCAGTACTTC.

V usage is TRBV27 and J usage is TRBJ1-5, with 8 positions matching TRBD1. The germline gives CDR1 MNHEY, CDR2 SMNVEV (reference sequence). Trimming removed 0 bases from V and 7 bases from J; junction bases left unmatched: 8. The CDR3 is 16 amino acids. The CDR3 sequence: CASSLSRTGRGQPQHF. The DNA of the CDR3 is TGTGCCAGCAGTTTATCGCGGACAGGGAGGGGACAGCCCCAGCATTTT.

This rearrangement joins TRBV19 to TRBJ2-2; 7 nucleotides agree with TRBD2. The length of the CDR3 is 15 residues. Trimming removed 6 bases from V and 0 bases from J; junction bases left unmatched: 4. From germline, CDR1 is LNHDA and CDR2 SQIVND (reference sequence). Here the CDR3 DNA reads TGTGCCAGTAGACTGAGCGGGACGAACACCGGGGAGCTGTTTTTT. It yields the protein CASRLSGTNTGELFF.